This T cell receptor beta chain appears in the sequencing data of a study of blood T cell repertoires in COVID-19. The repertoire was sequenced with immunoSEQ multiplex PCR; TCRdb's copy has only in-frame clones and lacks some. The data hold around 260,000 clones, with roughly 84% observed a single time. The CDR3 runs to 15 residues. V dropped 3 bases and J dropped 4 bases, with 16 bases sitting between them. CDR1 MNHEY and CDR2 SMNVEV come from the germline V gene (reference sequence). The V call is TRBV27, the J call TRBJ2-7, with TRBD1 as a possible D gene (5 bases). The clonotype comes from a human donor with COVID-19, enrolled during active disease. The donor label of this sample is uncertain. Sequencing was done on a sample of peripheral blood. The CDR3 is CASSFLRLGAYEQYF. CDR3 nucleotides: TGTGCCAGCAGTTTCTTGCGACTTGGGGCGTACGAGCAGTACTTC.